These 28 T cell receptor beta chains were sequenced from one sample in a study of OX40 agonist ivuxolimab in advanced cancers. TCRdb's table, derived via immunoSEQ multiplex PCR, lists solely in-frame clones and lacks some. The sample lists 45,000 to 75,000 clones, 70% to 85% occurring once. The source was CD4+ or CD8+ T cells sorted from blood, collected in a trial of the OX40 agonist ivuxolimab. Receptors were obtained from an adult with an advanced solid tumor such as melanoma, head and neck, liver or kidney cancer.

The chain couples TRBV15 to TRBJ2-5, with D tentatively TRBD1 (5 bases). Trimming cost V 0 bases and J 8 bases, with 16 bases left between them. The germline V gene has CDR1 LNHNV and CDR2 YYDKDF (reference sequence). The CDR3 extends over 15 amino acids. This CDR3 reads CATSRDKAQGYTQYF. In DNA form, the CDR3 reads TGTGCCACCAGCAGAGATAAGGCTCAGGGATATACCCAGTACTTC.

J is TRBJ2-7 and V is TRBV10-3; 7 nucleotides align to TRBD2. Germline trimming cut 4 bases from V and 1 base from J; bases unmatched to any gene: 13. The CDR3 covers 17 residues. Germline V gene lookup returns CDR1 ENHRY and CDR2 SYGVKD. CDR3 sequence reads: CAISGPPQGGISYEQYF. In nucleotides, the CDR3 is TGTGCCATCAGTGGCCCCCCTCAGGGAGGGATTTCCTACGAGCAGTACTTC.

The V call is TRBV5-4, the J call TRBJ2-5; TRBD2 might be the D (6 bases). Germline V gives CDR1 SGHNT, CDR2 YYREEE (reference sequence). The V gene lost 5 bases and the J gene lost 3 bases, with 14 bases spanning the gap. The CDR3 loop spans 14 amino acids. The CDR3 DNA is TGTGCCAGCAGACCCGGAGGGAAAAAAGAGACCCAGTACTTC. Translating it yields CASRPGGKKETQYF.

The chain joins TRBV28 to TRBJ1-4; the D is unclear. Trimming stripped 3 bases from V and 10 bases from J, with 9 bases between. The CDR3 contains 12 residues. The germline V gene encodes CDR1 MDHEN and CDR2 SYDVKM. The CDR3 sequence: CASSLVEGKLFF. The CDR3, as DNA: TGTGCCAGCAGTTTGGTTGAGGGAAAACTGTTTTTT.

The chain recombines TRBV21-1 with TRBJ2-3; the table's TRBD2 call for D was not verified on the DNA. TRBV21-1 is shown as a pseudogene. The CDR3 covers 16 residues. The CDR3 spells CASSKGSSGGTDTQYF. The CDR3 DNA follows: TGTGCCAGCAGCAAAGGGTCTAGCGGGGGCACAGATACGCAGTATTTT.

This clone was seen only a few times. V is TRBV6-1 and J is TRBJ2-7; TRBD2 might be the D (6 bases). Germline V CDR1 and CDR2: MNHNS, SASEGT. The length of the CDR3 is 14 residues. V was trimmed by 4 bases and J by 3 bases, leaving 13 bases between them. CDR3 protein: CASSAGSGLYEQYF. CDR3 DNA: TGTGCCAGCAGTGCCGGTAGCGGTCTCTACGAGCAGTACTTC.

The CDR3 nucleotides read TGTGCCAGCAGCCTAGTGTTAGGCAGGCAGTATTTT. Protein: CASSLVLGRQYF. The J gene is TRBJ2-3, the V gene TRBV7-2, with unresolved D. V lost 5 bases and J 11 bases, leaving 14 bases between the germline ends. This CDR3 has 12 amino acids. The germline gives CDR1 SGHTA, CDR2 FQGNSA.

The chain links TRBV29-1 to TRBJ2-7; D may be TRBD2 (6 bases). Trimming removed 5 bases at V and 1 base at J, with 18 bases between. Germline V gives CDR1 SQVTM, CDR2 ANQGSEA. The CDR3 loop spans 15 amino acids. The CDR3: CSVSIAGRPSYEQYF. CDR3 nucleotide sequence: TGCAGCGTTTCTATCGCGGGACGACCGTCCTACGAGCAGTACTTC.

This chain joins TRBV6-6 and TRBJ2-3, with a tentative D call TRBD2 (5 bases). Germline V gene sequence: CDR1 MNHNY, CDR2 SVGAGI (reference sequence). The CDR3 consists of 15 residues. The V end was cut by 4 bases, the J end by 0 bases, with 11 bases between. The CDR3 DNA follows: TGTGCCAGCAGTTCAGGCGGGCGGAGCACAGATACGCAGTATTTT. Translation: CASSSGGRSTDTQYF.

The chain recombines TRBV19 with TRBJ1-1, with D perhaps matching TRBD1 (6 bases). This CDR3 has 16 amino acids. Germline lookup yields CDR1 LNHDA and CDR2 SQIVND (reference sequence). Between the trimmed V and J ends, which lost 0 bases and 6 bases, there was a span of 17 bases. CDR3 in DNA: TGTGCCAGTAGTATAGACGTACAGGGTTACGGGTCTGAAGCTTTCTTT. It codes for CASSIDVQGYGSEAFF. The variable domain in full, completed from reference TRBV19 and TRBJ1-1, reads DGGITQSPKYLFRKEGQNVTLSCEQNLNHDAMYWYRQDPGQGLRLIYYSQIVNDFQKGDIAEGYSVSREKKESFPLTVTSAQKNPTAFYLCASSIDVQGYGSEAFFGQGTRLTVV.

This chain uses TRBV19 with TRBJ2-3; TRBD2 aligns across 7 bases. V shed 7 bases, J shed 5 bases, and the junction held 6 bases outside the gene matches. The CDR3 runs 13 residues. Germline CDR1 reads LNHDA; CDR2 reads SQIVND (reference sequence). In nucleotides, the CDR3 is TGTGCCAGTAATTACGGGGGGAGAGATACGCAGTATTTT. Translated: CASNYGGRDTQYF.

V is TRBV6-1 and J is TRBJ1-1; D uncertain. CDR3 length: 13 amino acids. Germline loops: CDR1 MNHNS, CDR2 SASEGT. V lost 2 bases to trimming and J lost 1 base, with 5 bases between them. The CDR3 sequence: CASSELRNTEAFF. Here the CDR3 DNA reads TGTGCCAGCAGTGAACTTCGGAACACTGAAGCTTTCTTT.

The table lists this clone with a count of one. The chain recombines TRBV5-6 with TRBJ2-5; D may be TRBD1 (6 bases). The CDR3 runs to 15 residues. V was trimmed by 4 bases and J by 5 bases, leaving 18 bases between them. Germline V gives CDR1 SGHDT, CDR2 YYEEEE. CDR3 DNA sequence: TGTGCCAGCAGCCTGGGGCTGGGGGCAGTGGAGACCCAGTACTTC. Translation gives CASSLGLGAVETQYF. Variable domain in full (rest from reference TRBV5-6 and TRBJ2-5): DAGVTQSPTHLIKTRGQQVTLRCSPKSGHDTVSWYQQALGQGPQFIFQYYEEEERQRGNFPDRFSGHQFPNYSSELNVNALLLGDSALYLCASSLGLGAVETQYFGPGTRLLVL.

CDR3 coding DNA: TGTGCCACCAGCATACTCAGAGGGACGGGCGAGCAGTTCTTC. Translation gives CATSILRGTGEQFF. This rearrangement joins TRBV15 to TRBJ2-1; the D call may be TRBD1 or TRBD2 (5 bases each). The CDR3 is 14 residues long. Germline V gene lookup returns CDR1 LNHNV and CDR2 YYDKDF (reference sequence). The ends were cut back, 4 bases at V and 10 bases at J, with 17 bases in the middle.

The chain uses TRBV5-6 and TRBJ1-6; 8 nucleotides match TRBD1. CDR1 is SGHDT and CDR2 is YYEEEE in the germline V gene. V dropped 4 bases and J dropped 14; count of bases not matched to a gene: 14. The length of the CDR3 is 15 residues. CDR3 sequence: CASSPSTGAVLTLHF. The CDR3 nucleotides are TGTGCCAGCAGCCCCTCGACAGGGGCGGTACTCACCCTCCACTTT. Combining the CDR3 with reference TRBV5-6 and TRBJ1-6 gives the whole variable domain DAGVTQSPTHLIKTRGQQVTLRCSPKSGHDTVSWYQQALGQGPQFIFQYYEEEERQRGNFPDRFSGHQFPNYSSELNVNALLLGDSALYLCASSPSTGAVLTLHFGNGTRLTVT.

CDR3: CSVDSGSIGYEQYF. The CDR3 DNA follows: TGCAGCGTTGACAGCGGGAGTATCGGGTACGAGCAGTACTTC. The chain combines TRBV29-1 with TRBJ2-7; TRBD2 matches 8 bases. This CDR3 is 14 amino acids long. Germline CDR1 is SQVTM and CDR2 is ANQGSEA. Trimming at V came to 3 bases and at J to 4 bases, leaving 8 bases not matched to a gene.

The chain combines TRBV10-1 with TRBJ1-5, with D unclear. Germline values: CDR1 WNHNN, CDR2 SYGVQD (reference sequence). V lost 0 bases to trimming and J lost 2 bases, with 2 bases between them. CDR3 length equals 13 residues. The CDR3 is CASSESGNQPQHF. The CDR3 DNA reads TGCGCCAGCAGTGAGTCCGGCAATCAGCCCCAGCATTTT.

The chain is built from TRBV2 and TRBJ2-5; the D gene could be TRBD1 or TRBD2 (5 bases each). CDR1 and CDR2 from the germline V gene are SNHLY and FYNNEI. Trimming stripped 7 bases from V and 7 bases from J, with 22 bases between. The CDR3 sequence is 15 residues long. The CDR3 loop is CASKFGATGVGTQYF. CDR3 coding DNA: TGTGCCAGCAAATTCGGGGCGACGGGTGTCGGGACCCAGTACTTC.

The J gene is TRBJ1-3, the V gene TRBV18; D possibly corresponds to TRBD1 (5 bases). This CDR3 contains 17 residues. CDR1 and CDR2 from the germline V gene are KGHSH and LQKENI. Trimming took 3 bases from V and 2 from J, leaving 17 bases between them. The CDR3 DNA reads TGTGCCAGCTCACCTCGTTTGCTGGGGGGAGCTGGAAACACCATATATTTT. Protein sequence: CASSPRLLGGAGNTIYF.

This chain links TRBV5-8 with TRBJ2-6; D might be TRBD2 (5 bases). The germline CDR1 and CDR2 sequences are SGHTS and YDEGEE. This CDR3 comprises 16 residues. Trimming pared 0 bases from V and 2 bases from J, leaving 9 bases between. The CDR3 is CASSLAGVTGANVLTF. CDR3 in DNA: TGTGCCAGCAGCTTGGCCGGGGTGACTGGGGCCAACGTCCTGACTTTC.

The rearrangement links TRBV28 to TRBJ2-3; TRBD2 matches 14 bases. The V and J ends lost 3 bases and 7 bases, in that order; junction bases with no gene match: 6. The CDR3 covers 16 residues. CDR1 is MDHEN and CDR2 is SYDVKM in the germline V gene. CDR3 coding DNA: TGTGCCAGCAGTTTCCGGACTAGCGGGAGGAGTAATACGCAGTATTTT. This codes for CASSFRTSGRSNTQYF.

J is TRBJ2-2 and V is TRBV4-1; D remains ambiguous. The CDR3 has 14 residues. Trimming took 4 bases from V and 7 from J, leaving 13 bases between them. Per germline, CDR1 MGHRA and CDR2 YSYEKL. The CDR3 DNA follows: TGCGCCAGCAGCCGAGAAGGACGTGTCGGGGAGCTGTTTTTT. It specifies CASSREGRVGELFF.

The chain uses TRBV7-9 and TRBJ1-1, with D possibly being TRBD1 (5 bases). Germline V gives CDR1 SEHNR, CDR2 FQNEAQ (reference sequence). The V and J ends lost 3 bases and 4 bases respectively, with 21 bases between them. The CDR3 is 17 amino acids. CDR3 residues: CASSFGRVPRISTEAFF. In DNA form, the CDR3 reads TGTGCCAGCAGCTTCGGCAGGGTTCCCCGTATAAGCACTGAAGCTTTCTTT.

V and J are TRBV7-3 and TRBJ2-3; possible D gene TRBD2, 7 bases. V lost 2 bases and J lost 4, with 13 bases in between. The CDR3 is made up of 15 amino acids. Germline CDR1 SGHTA, CDR2 FQGTGA. This CDR3 reads CASSLGTGGPDTQYF. CDR3 DNA sequence: TGTGCCAGCAGCTTAGGGACGGGGGGCCCAGATACGCAGTATTTT.

The V and J genes are TRBV6-6 and TRBJ2-7; 8 bases are a match to TRBD1. The V gene's germline CDR1 is MNHNY and CDR2 SVGAGI (reference sequence). There are 14 residues in the CDR3. V trimming: 4 bases; J trimming: 4 bases; junction bases outside the gene matches: 6. Here the CDR3 reads CASSFTGGSYEQYF. The CDR3 nucleotides read TGTGCCAGCAGTTTTACAGGGGGAAGTTACGAGCAGTACTTC.

The chain joins TRBV11-2 to TRBJ2-2; TRBD1 is a possible D gene (6 bases). Trimming removed 1 base from V and 0 bases from J, with 9 bases in between. Per the germline V gene, CDR1 is SGHAT and CDR2 is FQNNGV. This CDR3 is built from 16 residues. CDR3 DNA: TGTGCCAGCAGCTTAGCCAAGGGGGCGAACACCGGGGAGCTGTTTTTT. Amino acid sequence: CASSLAKGANTGELFF.

The V and J genes are TRBV9 and TRBJ1-1, with 10 bases identical to TRBD1. CDR3 length: 14 amino acids. Trimming removed 4 bases from V and 3 bases from J; junction bases left unmatched: 3. The germline gives CDR1 SGDLS, CDR2 YYNGEE. CDR3 amino acids: CASSFGQGDTEAFF. The CDR3 bases are TGTGCCAGCAGCTTCGGACAGGGGGACACTGAAGCTTTCTTT.

The chain employs TRBV28 and TRBJ1-2; TRBD1 aligns across 10 bases. This CDR3 contains 16 residues. Germline V gene lookup returns CDR1 MDHEN and CDR2 SYDVKM. The trim removed 7 bases at V and 6 bases at J, leaving 14 bases unmatched. In nucleotides, the CDR3 is TGTGCCAGCATTTGGGACAGGGGAAATTCTGGGAATGGCTACACCTTC. Amino acid sequence: CASIWDRGNSGNGYTF.